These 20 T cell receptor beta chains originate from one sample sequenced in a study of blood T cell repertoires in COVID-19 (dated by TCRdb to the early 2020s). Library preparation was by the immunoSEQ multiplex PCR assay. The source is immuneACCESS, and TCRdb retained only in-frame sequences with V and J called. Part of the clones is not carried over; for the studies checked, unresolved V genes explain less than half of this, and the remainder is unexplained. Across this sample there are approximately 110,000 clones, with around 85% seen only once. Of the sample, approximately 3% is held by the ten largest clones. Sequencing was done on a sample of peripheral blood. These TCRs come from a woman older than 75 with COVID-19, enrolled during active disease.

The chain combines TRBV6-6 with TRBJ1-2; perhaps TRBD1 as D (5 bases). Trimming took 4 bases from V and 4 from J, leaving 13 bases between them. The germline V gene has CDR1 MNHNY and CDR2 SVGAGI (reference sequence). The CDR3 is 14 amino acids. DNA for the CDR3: TGTGCCAGCAGTTCGTCGGACACCGGCTATGGCTACACCTTC. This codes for CASSSSDTGYGYTF.

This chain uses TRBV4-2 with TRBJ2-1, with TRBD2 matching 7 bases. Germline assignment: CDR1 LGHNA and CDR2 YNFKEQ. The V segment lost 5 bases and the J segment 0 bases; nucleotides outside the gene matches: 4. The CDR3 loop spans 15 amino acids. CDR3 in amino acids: CASSYERDSYNEQFF. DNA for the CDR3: TGTGCCAGCAGCTATGAGCGGGACTCCTACAATGAGCAGTTCTTC.

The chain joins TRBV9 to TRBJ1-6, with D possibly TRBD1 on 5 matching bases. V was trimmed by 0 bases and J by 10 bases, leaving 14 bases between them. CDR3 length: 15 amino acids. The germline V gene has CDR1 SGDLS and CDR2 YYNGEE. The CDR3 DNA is TGTGCCAGCAGCGTAGATGGGGGGGTGAACTCACCCCTCCACTTT. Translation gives CASSVDGGVNSPLHF. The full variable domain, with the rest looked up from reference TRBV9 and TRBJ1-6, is DSGVTQTPKHLITATGQRVTLRCSPRSGDLSVYWYQQSLDQGLQFLIQYYNGEERAKGNILERFSAQQFPDLHSELNLSSLELGDSALYFCASSVDGGVNSPLHFGNGTRLTVT.

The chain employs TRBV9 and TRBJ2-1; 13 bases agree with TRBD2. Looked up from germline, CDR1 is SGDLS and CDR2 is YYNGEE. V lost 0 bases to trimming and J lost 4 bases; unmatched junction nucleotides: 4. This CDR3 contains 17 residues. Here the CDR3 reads CASSVGLLAGGYNEQFF. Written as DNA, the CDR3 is TGTGCCAGCAGCGTAGGGTTACTAGCGGGAGGGTACAATGAGCAGTTCTTC.

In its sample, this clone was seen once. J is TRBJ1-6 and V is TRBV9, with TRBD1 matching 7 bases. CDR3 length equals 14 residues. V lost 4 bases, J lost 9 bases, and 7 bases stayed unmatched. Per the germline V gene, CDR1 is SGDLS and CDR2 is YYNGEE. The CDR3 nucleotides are TGTGCCAGCAGCCCCGCAGGGGGAAGTTCACCCCTCCACTTT. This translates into CASSPAGGSSPLHF.

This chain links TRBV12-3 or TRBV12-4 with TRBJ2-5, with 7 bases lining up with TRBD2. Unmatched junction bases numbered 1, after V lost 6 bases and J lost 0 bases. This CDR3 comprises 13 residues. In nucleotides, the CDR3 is TGTGCCAGCAGAACTAGCGACCAAGAGACCCAGTACTTC. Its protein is CASRTSDQETQYF.

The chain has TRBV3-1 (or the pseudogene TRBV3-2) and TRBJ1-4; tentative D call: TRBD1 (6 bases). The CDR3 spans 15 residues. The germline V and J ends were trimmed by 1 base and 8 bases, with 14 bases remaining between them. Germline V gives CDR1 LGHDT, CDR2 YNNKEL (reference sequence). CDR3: CASSQVLRDTEKLFF. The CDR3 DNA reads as TGTGCCAGCAGCCAAGTTCTCCGGGACACCGAAAAACTGTTTTTT.

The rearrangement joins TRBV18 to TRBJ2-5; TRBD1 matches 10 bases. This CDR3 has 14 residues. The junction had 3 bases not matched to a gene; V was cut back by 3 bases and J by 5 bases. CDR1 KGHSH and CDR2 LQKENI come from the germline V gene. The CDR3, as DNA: TGTGCCAGCTCACCGGGACAGGGGTACGAGACCCAGTACTTC. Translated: CASSPGQGYETQYF.

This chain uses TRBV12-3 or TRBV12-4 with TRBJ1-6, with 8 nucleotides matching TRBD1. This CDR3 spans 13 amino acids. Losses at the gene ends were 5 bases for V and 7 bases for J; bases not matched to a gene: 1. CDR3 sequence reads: CASSRDRNSPLHF. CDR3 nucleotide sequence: TGTGCCAGCAGTCGGGACAGGAATTCACCCCTCCACTTT.

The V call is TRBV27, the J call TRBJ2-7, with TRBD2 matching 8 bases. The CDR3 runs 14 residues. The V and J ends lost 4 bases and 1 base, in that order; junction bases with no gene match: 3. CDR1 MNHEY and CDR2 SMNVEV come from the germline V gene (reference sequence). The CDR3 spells CASSSIAGSYEQYF. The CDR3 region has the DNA TGTGCCAGCAGTTCCATAGCGGGATCCTACGAGCAGTACTTC.

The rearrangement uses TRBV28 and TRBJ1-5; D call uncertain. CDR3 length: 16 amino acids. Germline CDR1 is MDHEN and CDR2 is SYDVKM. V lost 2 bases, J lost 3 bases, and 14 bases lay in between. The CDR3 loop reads CASSLSRGGNNQPQHF. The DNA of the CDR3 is TGTGCCAGCAGTTTAAGCCGCGGCGGGAACAATCAGCCCCAGCATTTT. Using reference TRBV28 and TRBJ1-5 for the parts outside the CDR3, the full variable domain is DVKVTQSSRYLVKRTGEKVFLECVQDMDHENMFWYRQDPGLGLRLIYFSYDVKMKEKGDIPEGYSVSREKKERFSLILESASTNQTSMYLCASSLSRGGNNQPQHFGDGTRLSIL.

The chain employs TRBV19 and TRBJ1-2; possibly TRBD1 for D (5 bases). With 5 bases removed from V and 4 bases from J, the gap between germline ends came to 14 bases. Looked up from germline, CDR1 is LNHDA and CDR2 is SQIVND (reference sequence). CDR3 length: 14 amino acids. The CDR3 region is CASSDSPTIYGYTF. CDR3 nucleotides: TGTGCCAGTAGTGACAGCCCGACCATCTATGGCTACACCTTC.

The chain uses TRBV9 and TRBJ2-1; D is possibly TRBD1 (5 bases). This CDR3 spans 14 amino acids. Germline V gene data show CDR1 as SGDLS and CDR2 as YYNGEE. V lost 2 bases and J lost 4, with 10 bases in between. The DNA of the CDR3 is TGTGCCAGCAGCGTTCAGGACACTTACAATGAGCAGTTCTTC. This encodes CASSVQDTYNEQFF.

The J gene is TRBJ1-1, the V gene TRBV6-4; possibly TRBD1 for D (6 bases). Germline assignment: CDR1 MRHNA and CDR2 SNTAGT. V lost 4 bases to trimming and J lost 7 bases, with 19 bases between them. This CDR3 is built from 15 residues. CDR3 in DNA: TGTGCCAGCAGTGCGATGGGACAAACGAGGCTTGAAGCTTTCTTT. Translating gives CASSAMGQTRLEAFF.

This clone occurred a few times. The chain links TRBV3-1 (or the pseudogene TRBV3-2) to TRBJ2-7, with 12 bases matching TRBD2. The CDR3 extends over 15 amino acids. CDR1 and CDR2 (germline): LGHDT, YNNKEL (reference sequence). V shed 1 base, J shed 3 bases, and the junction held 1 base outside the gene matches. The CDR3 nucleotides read TGTGCCAGCAGCCAAGCGACTAGCGGGAGCTACGAGCAGTACTTC. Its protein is CASSQATSGSYEQYF.

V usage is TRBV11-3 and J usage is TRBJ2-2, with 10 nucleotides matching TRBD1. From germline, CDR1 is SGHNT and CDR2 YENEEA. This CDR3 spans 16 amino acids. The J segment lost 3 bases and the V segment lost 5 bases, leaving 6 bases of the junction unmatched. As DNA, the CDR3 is TGTGCCAGCAGCCACGGACAGGGGGGATACACCGGGGAGCTGTTTTTT. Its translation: CASSHGQGGYTGELFF.

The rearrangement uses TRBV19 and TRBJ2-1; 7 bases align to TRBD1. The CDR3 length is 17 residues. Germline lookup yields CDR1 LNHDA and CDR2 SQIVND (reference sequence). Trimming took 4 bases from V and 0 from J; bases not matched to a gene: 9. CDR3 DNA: TGTGCCAGTAGTACGTTCGGGACAGCCAGCTCCTACAATGAGCAGTTCTTC. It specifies CASSTFGTASSYNEQFF.

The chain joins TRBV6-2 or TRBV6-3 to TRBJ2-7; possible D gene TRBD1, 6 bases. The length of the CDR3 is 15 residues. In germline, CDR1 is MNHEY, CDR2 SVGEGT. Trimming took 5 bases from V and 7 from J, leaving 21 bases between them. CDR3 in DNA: TGTGCCAGCAGTACTGGACAGTCCTACGAAGGGGAGCAGTACTTC. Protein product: CASSTGQSYEGEQYF.

The CDR3 DNA reads TGTGCCAGCAGCTTCCCGAGGGGAGGGGACACTGAAGCTTTCTTT. Translation: CASSFPRGGDTEAFF. The V call is TRBV5-6, the J call TRBJ1-1; possibly TRBD1 for D (5 bases). CDR3 length: 15 amino acids. The germline V and J ends were trimmed by 2 bases and 3 bases, with 14 bases remaining between them. Germline V gene data show CDR1 as SGHDT and CDR2 as YYEEEE.

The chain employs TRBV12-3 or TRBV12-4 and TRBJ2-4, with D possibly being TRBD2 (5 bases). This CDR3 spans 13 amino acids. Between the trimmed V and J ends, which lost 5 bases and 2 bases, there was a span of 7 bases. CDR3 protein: CASSPGTKNIQYF. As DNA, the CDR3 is TGTGCCAGCAGTCCCGGGACCAAAAACATTCAGTACTTC.